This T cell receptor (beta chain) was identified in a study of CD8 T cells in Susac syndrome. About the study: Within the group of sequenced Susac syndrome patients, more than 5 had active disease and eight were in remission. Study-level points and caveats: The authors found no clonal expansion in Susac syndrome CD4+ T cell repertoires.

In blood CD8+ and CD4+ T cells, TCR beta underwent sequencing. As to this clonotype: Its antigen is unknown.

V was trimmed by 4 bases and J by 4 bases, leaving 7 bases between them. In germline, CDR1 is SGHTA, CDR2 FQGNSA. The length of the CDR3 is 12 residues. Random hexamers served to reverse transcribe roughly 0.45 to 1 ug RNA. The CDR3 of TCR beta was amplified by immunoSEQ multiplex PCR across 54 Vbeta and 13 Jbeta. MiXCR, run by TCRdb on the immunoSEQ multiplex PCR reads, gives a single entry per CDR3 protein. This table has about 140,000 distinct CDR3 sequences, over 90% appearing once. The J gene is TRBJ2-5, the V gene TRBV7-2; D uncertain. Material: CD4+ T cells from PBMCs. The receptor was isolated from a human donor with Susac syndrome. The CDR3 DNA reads TGTGCCAGCAGCTGGGTTTCAGAGACCCAGTACTTC. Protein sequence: CASSWVSETQYF.